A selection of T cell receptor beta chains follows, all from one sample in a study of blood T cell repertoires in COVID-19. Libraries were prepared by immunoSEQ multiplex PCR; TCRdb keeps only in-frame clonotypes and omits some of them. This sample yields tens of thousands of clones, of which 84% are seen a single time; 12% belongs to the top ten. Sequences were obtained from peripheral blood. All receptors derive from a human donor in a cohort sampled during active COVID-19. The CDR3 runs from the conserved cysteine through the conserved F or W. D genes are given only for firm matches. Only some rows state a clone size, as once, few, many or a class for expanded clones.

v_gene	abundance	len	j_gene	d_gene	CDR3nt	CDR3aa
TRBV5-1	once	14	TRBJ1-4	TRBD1	TGCGCCAGCAGCTTTGAGGGGGCCGATGAAAAACTGTTTTTT	CASSFEGADEKLFF
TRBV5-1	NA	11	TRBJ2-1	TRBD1	TGCGCCAGCAGGACAGGGGATGAGCAGTTCTTC	CASRTGDEQFF
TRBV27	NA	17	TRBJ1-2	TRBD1	TGTGCCAGCAGTTTATCACGGACAGGGACGTCTAACTATGGCTACACCTTC	CASSLSRTGTSNYGYTF
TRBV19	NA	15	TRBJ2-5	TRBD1	TGTGCCAGTAGTATTGGGGCAGGGGGCTCAGAGACCCAGTACTTC	CASSIGAGGSETQYF
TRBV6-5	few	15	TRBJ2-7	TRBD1	TGTGCCAGCAAAAGAGACAGGGCAGGAACCTACGAGCAGTACTTC	CASKRDRAGTYEQYF
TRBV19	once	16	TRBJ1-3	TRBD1	TGTGCCAGTAGTATCAGACAGGGGAAAGCTGGAAACACCATATATTTT	CASSIRQGKAGNTIYF
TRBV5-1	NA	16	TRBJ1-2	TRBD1	TGCGCCAGCAGCCCGGGGCTGACAGGGGGACTCTATGGCTACACCTTC	CASSPGLTGGLYGYTF
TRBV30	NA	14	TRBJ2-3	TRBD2	TGTGCCTGGAGTGTGAAAGCGGGGGGTAATACGCAGTATTTT	CAWSVKAGGNTQYF
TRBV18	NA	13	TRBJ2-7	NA	TGTGCCAGCTCACCGGGCCGGCGGGACGAGCAGTACTTC	CASSPGRRDEQYF
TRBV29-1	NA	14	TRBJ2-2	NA	TGCAGCGTTGGACAGCGAACGGGTGACGGGGAGCTGTTTTTT	CSVGQRTGDGELFF
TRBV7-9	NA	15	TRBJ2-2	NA	TGTGCCAGCAGCTCCCCAGGGAAAATTCCCGGGGAGCTGTTTTTT	CASSSPGKIPGELFF
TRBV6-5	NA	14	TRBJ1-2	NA	TGTGCCAGCAGTTACGAGAGAGGGAACTATGGCTACACCTTC	CASSYERGNYGYTF
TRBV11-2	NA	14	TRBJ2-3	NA	TGTGCCAGCAGCCCTCCGGGGTTTGGAGATACGCAGTATTTT	CASSPPGFGDTQYF
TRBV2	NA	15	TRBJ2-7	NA	TGTGCCAGCAGTGAAGGACACCCGAGCTCCTACGAGCAGTACTTC	CASSEGHPSSYEQYF
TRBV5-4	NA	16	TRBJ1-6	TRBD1	TGTGCCAGCAGCATCGACAGGGGTTTGGGAAATTCACCCCTCCACTTT	CASSIDRGLGNSPLHF
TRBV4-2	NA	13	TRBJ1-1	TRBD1	TGTGCCAGCAGCCAAGAATCTGGACAGGGTACTTTCTTT	CASSQESGQGTFF
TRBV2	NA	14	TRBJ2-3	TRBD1	TGTGCCAGCAGGTGGGACAGGGGGGCAGATACGCAGTATTTT	CASRWDRGADTQYF
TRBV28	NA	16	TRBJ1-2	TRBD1	TGTGCCAGCAGTTTGCCCGACAGGGAGTTTTACTATGGCTACACCTTC	CASSLPDREFYYGYTF
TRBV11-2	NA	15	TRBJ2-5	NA	TGTGCCAGCAGCGCCTCAGGATGGGACCAAGAGACCCAGTACTTC	CASSASGWDQETQYF
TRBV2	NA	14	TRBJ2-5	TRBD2	TGTGCCAGCAGACCCGGGACTAGCGCAGAGACCCAGTACTTC	CASRPGTSAETQYF
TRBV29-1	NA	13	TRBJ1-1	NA	TGCAGCGTTGGGCGGGCAAGTGGGACTGAAGCTTTCTTT	CSVGRASGTEAFF
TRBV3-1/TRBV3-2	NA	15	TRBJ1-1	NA	TGTGCCAGCAGCCAAGGCCGGGTGGCGAACACTGAAGCTTTCTTT	CASSQGRVANTEAFF
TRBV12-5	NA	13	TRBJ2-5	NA	TGTGCTAGTGGTCGGGCCGGCGGGGAGACCCAGTACTTC	CASGRAGGETQYF
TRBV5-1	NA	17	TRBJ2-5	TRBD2	TGCGCCAGCAGCCTAACCCCACTTGGGACTAGTGGAGAGACCCAGTACTTC	CASSLTPLGTSGETQYF
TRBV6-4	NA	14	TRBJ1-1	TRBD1	TGTGCCAGCAGCTCAGACAGGGAGTCGACCGAAGCTTTCTTT	CASSSDRESTEAFF
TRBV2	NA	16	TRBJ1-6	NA	TGTGCCAGCAGTGAATCAAGGAGCTCCTATAATTCACCCCTCCACTTT	CASSESRSSYNSPLHF
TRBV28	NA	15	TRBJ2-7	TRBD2	TGTGCCAGCAGCCCTGGACTAGCGGCGAACTACGAGCAGTACTTC	CASSPGLAANYEQYF
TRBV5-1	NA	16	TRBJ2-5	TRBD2	TGCGCCAGCAGCACGGGACTAGCCATGTACCAAGAGACCCAGTACTTC	CASSTGLAMYQETQYF
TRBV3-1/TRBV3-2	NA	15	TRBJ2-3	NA	TGTGCCAGCAGCCAAGAGGAGGGCGGCACAGATACGCAGTATTTT	CASSQEEGGTDTQYF
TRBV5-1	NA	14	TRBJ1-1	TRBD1	TGCGCCAGCAGCCAGGGGACAGGAAACACTGAAGCTTTCTTT	CASSQGTGNTEAFF
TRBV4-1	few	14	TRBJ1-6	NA	TGCGCCAGCAGGCTGGGGCAGGGTAATTCACCCCTCCACTTT	CASRLGQGNSPLHF
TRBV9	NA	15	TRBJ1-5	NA	TGTGCCAGCAGCGCAGGGTCATATAGCAATCAGCCCCAGCATTTT	CASSAGSYSNQPQHF
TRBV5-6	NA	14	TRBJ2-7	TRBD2	TGTGCCAGCAGCGGGAGCGGGGGGGTTCGCGAGCAGTACTTC	CASSGSGGVREQYF
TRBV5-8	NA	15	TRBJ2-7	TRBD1	TGTGCCAGCAGGACCTCCGGGACAGCCCACTACGAGCAGTACTTC	CASRTSGTAHYEQYF
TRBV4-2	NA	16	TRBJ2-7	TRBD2	TGTGCCAGCAGCCAAGCCGCGGCGGGAGGGCCGGAAGAGCAGTACTTC	CASSQAAAGGPEEQYF
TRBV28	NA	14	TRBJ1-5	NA	TGTGCCAGCAGCGCCACGGGGGGCACTCAGCCCCAGCATTTT	CASSATGGTQPQHF
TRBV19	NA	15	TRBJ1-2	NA	TGTGCCAGTAGTAACATTGAGACAGGCAGATATGGCTACACCTTC	CASSNIETGRYGYTF
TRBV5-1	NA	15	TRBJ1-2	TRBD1	TGCGCCAGCAGCCCGACCGGGACAGACTTTTATGGCTACACCTTC	CASSPTGTDFYGYTF
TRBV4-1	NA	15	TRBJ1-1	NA	TGCGCCAGCAGCCGGGAGAAGCTGATGAACACTGAAGCTTTCTTT	CASSREKLMNTEAFF
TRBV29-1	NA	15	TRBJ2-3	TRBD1	TGCAGCGTTGAAGGGACAGGGGGGAAAAGGGATACGCAGTATTTT	CSVEGTGGKRDTQYF
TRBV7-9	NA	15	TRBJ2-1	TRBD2	TGTGCCAGCAGCTCGCAGCGGGAGTATTACAATGAGCAGTTCTTC	CASSSQREYYNEQFF
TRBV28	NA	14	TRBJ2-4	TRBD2	TGTGCCAGCACCCGACCGACTAGCGGTAAAATTCAGTACTTC	CASTRPTSGKIQYF
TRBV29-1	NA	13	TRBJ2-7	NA	TGCAGCGTAGATTCCGGGTTATTTGGCGAGCAGTACTTC	CSVDSGLFGEQYF
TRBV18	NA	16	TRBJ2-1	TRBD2	TGTGCCAGCTCCCGCGGGACTAGCGGGGGGGACCCTGAGCAGTTCTTC	CASSRGTSGGDPEQFF
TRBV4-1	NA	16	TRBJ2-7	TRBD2	TGCGCCAGCAGCCAAGACGTAGCGGGGGGGCTCTACGAGCAGTACTTC	CASSQDVAGGLYEQYF
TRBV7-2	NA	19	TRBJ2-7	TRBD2	TGTGCCAGCAGCCAGAAAGCGGGGGGCGGGGGGTCTCCCCACTACGAGCAGTACTTC	CASSQKAGGGGSPHYEQYF
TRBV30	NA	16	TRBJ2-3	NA	TGTGCCTTAAACTCAGGGGCCCTTGGGGGTACAGATACGCAGTATTTT	CALNSGALGGTDTQYF
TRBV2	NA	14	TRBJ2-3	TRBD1	TGTGCCAGCAGTGGACAGGGTGGCACAGATACGCAGTATTTT	CASSGQGGTDTQYF
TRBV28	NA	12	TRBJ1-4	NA	TGTGCCAGCAGTTTACCGGAACGGGAACTGTTTTTT	CASSLPERELFF
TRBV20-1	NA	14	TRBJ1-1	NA	TGCAGTGCTAGTGCGGGACACCTGAACACTGAAGCTTTCTTT	CSASAGHLNTEAFF
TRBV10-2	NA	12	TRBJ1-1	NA	TGCGCCAGCAGCCACGGAGGGGCTGAAGCTTTCTTT	CASSHGGAEAFF
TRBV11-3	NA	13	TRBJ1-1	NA	TGTGCCAGCAGCTTAGTTCTCGGTGCTGAAGCTTTCTTT	CASSLVLGAEAFF
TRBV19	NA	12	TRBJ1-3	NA	TGTGCCAGTACCCACTCTGGAAACACCATATATTTT	CASTHSGNTIYF
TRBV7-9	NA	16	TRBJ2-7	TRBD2	TGTGCCAGCAGCTTAGAGGGCCAGGGAGGGATTAACGAGCAGTACTTC	CASSLEGQGGINEQYF
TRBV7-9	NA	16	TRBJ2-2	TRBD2	TGTGCCAGCAGCCCGAAATCGGGAGGAAGGACCGGGGAGCTGTTTTTT	CASSPKSGGRTGELFF
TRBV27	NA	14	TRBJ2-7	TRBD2	TGTGCCAGCAGCCGACTAGCGGGGGGATACGAGCAGTACTTC	CASSRLAGGYEQYF
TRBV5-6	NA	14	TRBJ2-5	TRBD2	TGTGCCAGCAGCTCTAAGACTAGCTCAGAGACCCAGTACTTC	CASSSKTSSETQYF